Listed here are 20 T cell receptor beta chains from one sample, sequenced in a study of OX40 agonist ivuxolimab in advanced cancers. Here immunoSEQ multiplex PCR was the method, and the copy in TCRdb shows in-frame clones only, minus some. Among around 100,000 clones listed, 91% were seen once. The sample consisted of CD4+ or CD8+ T cells sorted from blood, taken in a trial of the OX40 agonist ivuxolimab. All receptors come from an adult with an advanced solid tumor such as melanoma, head and neck, liver or kidney cancer.

This sequence joins TRBV4-1 and TRBJ2-7; D remains unclear. CDR1 is MGHRA, CDR2 YSYEKL, per germline. V was shortened by 0 bases and J by 3 bases, with 9 bases between the two germline ends. The CDR3 is 14 residues long. CDR3 sequence reads: CASSQDPTIYEQYF. The CDR3 DNA sequence: TGCGCCAGCAGCCAAGACCCCACAATCTACGAGCAGTACTTC.

V gene TRBV19 combines with J gene TRBJ2-6; tentatively, D is TRBD1 or TRBD2 (5 bases each). Trimming removed 2 bases at V and 4 bases at J, with 12 bases between. The CDR3 loop spans 16 amino acids. Germline CDR1 reads LNHDA; CDR2 reads SQIVND (reference sequence). The CDR3 DNA sequence: TGTGCCAGTAGTATACCCGGGGCGCCCGGGGCCAACGTCCTGACTTTC. Translation gives CASSIPGAPGANVLTF.

The chain has TRBV6-1 and TRBJ2-3; the match to TRBD1 covers 9 bases. This CDR3 comprises 14 residues. The germline CDR1 and CDR2 sequences are MNHNS and SASEGT. V was pared by 5 bases and J by 4 bases, with 4 bases of the junction left unmatched. Written as DNA, the CDR3 is TGTGCCAGCAGTTCGGACAGGGGACCAGATACGCAGTATTTT. Residues: CASSSDRGPDTQYF.

The chain employs TRBV5-5 and TRBJ2-3; D not resolved. The CDR3 extends over 12 amino acids. Germline CDR1 is SGHKS and CDR2 is YYEKEE (reference sequence). The V gene lost 2 bases and the J gene lost 1 base, with 2 bases spanning the gap. This chain's CDR3 is CASSFGTDTQYF. Written as DNA, the CDR3 is TGTGCCAGCAGCTTTGGCACAGATACGCAGTATTTT.

The rearrangement joins TRBV11-2 to TRBJ2-7; 8 bases align to TRBD1. The CDR3 sequence is 12 residues long. Germline CDR1 reads SGHAT; CDR2 reads FQNNGV. V was pared by 4 bases and J by 5 bases, with 1 base of the junction left unmatched. CDR3 sequence reads: CASSSTGDEQYF. The CDR3 DNA reads TGTGCCAGCAGCTCGACAGGGGACGAGCAGTACTTC.

This clone was seen only once. The chain has TRBV11-2 and TRBJ2-1, with 9 bases identical to TRBD2. Germline values: CDR1 SGHAT, CDR2 FQNNGV. CDR3 length: 14 residues. After removal of 5 bases from V and 10 bases from J, the junction contained 9 bases not matched to a gene. CDR3 in DNA: TGTGCCAGCAGCCCCAGAGTTAGCGGGAGAGAGCAGTTCTTC. It encodes CASSPRVSGREQFF.

This rearrangement joins TRBV25-1 to TRBJ1-2, with D perhaps TRBD1 (5 bases). Germline assignment: CDR1 MGHDK and CDR2 SYGVNS. The CDR3 contains 15 residues. V lost 5 bases and J 1 base, leaving 14 bases between the germline ends. Here the CDR3 reads CASSPDSPINYGYTF. The CDR3 nucleotides are TGTGCCAGCAGTCCAGACAGTCCTATTAACTATGGCTACACCTTC.

This chain links TRBV11-3 with TRBJ2-3, with 9 nucleotides matching TRBD2. Germline CDR1 SGHNT, CDR2 YENEEA. CDR3 size: 17 residues. After removal of 2 bases from V and 4 bases from J, the junction contained 10 bases not matched to a gene. The CDR3 loop is CASSLRTRGRVPDTQYF. The DNA of the CDR3 is TGTGCCAGCAGCTTAAGGACCCGCGGGAGGGTGCCAGATACGCAGTATTTT.

The chain has TRBV7-3 and TRBJ2-1; D unresolved. The CDR3 loop spans 13 amino acids. Germline CDR1 is SGHTA and CDR2 is FQGTGA. V lost 5 bases and J lost 8, with 13 bases in between. The CDR3 sequence: CASSPPGSYEQFF. The CDR3 DNA reads as TGTGCCAGCAGCCCCCCGGGTAGCTATGAGCAGTTCTTC.

V usage is TRBV30 and J usage is TRBJ1-2; D possibly corresponds to TRBD1 (5 bases). The CDR3 is made up of 14 amino acids. Germline CDR1 reads GTSNPN; CDR2 reads SVGIG (reference sequence). V lost 6 bases, J lost 2 bases, and 16 bases lay in between. CDR3 sequence: CACGTSGRNYGYTF. The CDR3 DNA is TGTGCCTGCGGGACCTCGGGACGCAACTATGGCTACACCTTC.

V and J are TRBV29-1 and TRBJ2-1; possible D gene TRBD1, 6 bases. Germline V gives CDR1 SQVTM, CDR2 ANQGSEA. Deletions cut 3 bases from V and 5 bases from J, with 11 bases between. This CDR3 is 13 amino acids long. The CDR3 nucleotides read TGCAGCGTTGAGGGGGCCACGGACAATGAGCAGTTCTTC. Translated: CSVEGATDNEQFF.

This clone was seen a single time. J is TRBJ2-3 and V is TRBV10-1; no clear D gene. Germline CDR1 and CDR2: WNHNN and SYGVQD (reference sequence). V lost 4 bases and J 2 bases, leaving 4 bases between the germline ends. This CDR3 is built from 12 residues. CDR3: CASSGNTDTQYF. DNA of the CDR3: TGCGCCAGCAGTGGAAACACAGATACGCAGTATTTT.

The rearrangement uses TRBV7-2 and TRBJ2-7, with TRBD2 matching 12 bases. Germline values: CDR1 SGHTA, CDR2 FQGNSA. The CDR3 runs to 15 residues. V lost 2 bases and J lost 1; bases outside the gene matches: 0. The CDR3 spells CASSLLAGGSYEQYF. Here the CDR3 DNA reads TGTGCCAGCAGCTTACTAGCGGGAGGGTCCTACGAGCAGTACTTC.

This rearrangement joins TRBV5-1 to TRBJ2-1; D is uncertain. Germline V lookup: CDR1 SGHRS, CDR2 YFSETQ. This CDR3 comprises 17 residues. The V end lost 4 bases, the J end lost 1 base, and 18 bases lay between the germline ends. The CDR3 loop is CASSPRRPLESYNEQFF. The CDR3 nucleotides are TGCGCCAGCAGCCCCCGACGCCCTCTAGAGTCCTACAATGAGCAGTTCTTC.

The chain links TRBV18 to TRBJ2-7; D is ambiguous. Germline values: CDR1 KGHSH, CDR2 LQKENI. The CDR3 covers 16 residues. Trimming took off 1 base at V and 0 bases at J, with 13 bases between the two ends. The CDR3 loop is CASSPQRPDLSYEQYF. In DNA form, the CDR3 reads TGTGCCAGCTCACCACAGAGGCCAGACCTCTCCTACGAGCAGTACTTC.

The sample holds one count of this clone. The V and J genes are TRBV11-2 and TRBJ1-2; 8 bases are a match to TRBD1. Trimming at V came to 5 bases and at J to 8 bases, leaving 7 bases not matched to a gene. There are 13 residues in the CDR3. Germline V lookup: CDR1 SGHAT, CDR2 FQNNGV. The CDR3 loop is CASSPTGGRGYTF. DNA of the CDR3: TGTGCCAGCAGCCCTACAGGGGGTCGAGGCTACACCTTC.

This clone was seen once. The chain joins TRBV7-9 to TRBJ1-4; D not resolved. The CDR3 length is 14 residues. V gave up 1 base and J gave up 5 bases, with 8 bases separating them. Germline loops: CDR1 SEHNR, CDR2 FQNEAQ (reference sequence). The CDR3 nucleotides are TGTGCCAGCAGCTTAGGGCGGCAGAATGAAAAACTGTTTTTT. Translation: CASSLGRQNEKLFF.

This chain joins TRBV28 and TRBJ2-5, with 9 nucleotides matching TRBD2. V shed 2 bases, J shed 6 bases, and the junction held 10 bases outside the gene matches. CDR1 is MDHEN, CDR2 SYDVKM, per germline. This CDR3 has 16 amino acids. CDR3 in amino acids: CASSLAGGYAGKTQYF. In DNA, the CDR3 is TGTGCCAGCAGTTTAGCGGGAGGGTATGCGGGAAAGACCCAGTACTTC.

The gene calls are TRBV11-2 and TRBJ2-2; perhaps D is TRBD1 or TRBD2 (5 bases each). This CDR3 comprises 14 residues. Trimming took off 3 bases at V and 3 bases at J, with 8 bases between the two ends. In germline, CDR1 is SGHAT, CDR2 FQNNGV. The CDR3: CASSLGRYTGELFF. CDR3 DNA sequence: TGTGCCAGCAGCTTGGGACGGTACACCGGGGAGCTGTTTTTT. Based on the CDR3 plus reference TRBV11-2 and TRBJ2-2, the full variable domain is EAGVAQSPRYKIIEKRQSVAFWCNPISGHATLYWYQQILGQGPKLLIQFQNNGVVDDSQLPKDRFSAERLKGVDSTLKIQPAKLEDSAVYLCASSLGRYTGELFFGEGSRLTVL.

V and J are TRBV20-1 and TRBJ2-5; 7 positions match TRBD2. With 7 bases clipped from V and 12 bases from J, the junction kept 11 bases outside the gene matches. This CDR3 has 11 amino acids. CDR1 DFQATT and CDR2 SNEGSKA come from the germline V gene (reference sequence). CDR3 loop: CSGWYSGSKYF. CDR3 in DNA: TGCAGTGGCTGGTATAGCGGGTCGAAGTACTTC.